Listed here are 17 T cell receptor beta chains from one sample, sequenced in a study of T cells in women clearing cervical HPV infection. Clones were sequenced by immunoSEQ multiplex PCR, and TCRdb holds only the in-frame ones, with some missing. Recorded for this sample: approximately 49,000 clones. Sequencing input: blood buffy coat. The receptors stem from a woman aged 18-69 years with a cervical HPV16 infection that either progressed to CIN3+ or cleared (not recorded which).

Regarding this clone: Coverage ceases 3 residues before the CDR3 finishes, and the germline J gene fills in the end. This chain connects TRBV5-1 to TRBJ1-4, with TRBD1 matching 8 bases. Germline V gene sequence: CDR1 SGHRS, CDR2 YFSETQ. The CDR3 length is 15 residues. The V segment lost 5 bases and the J segment 2 bases; nucleotides outside the gene matches: 5. The DNA read from the CDR3 is TGCGCCAGCAGATTGACAGGGGAGACTAATGAAAAA. Translated, it gives CASRLTGETNEK. The complete CDR3 protein is CASRLTGETNEKLFF.

Comments on this clone: The read ends 3 residues early relative to the CDR3; the germline J gene fills the gap. The chain recombines TRBV30 with TRBJ1-5; 8 bases match TRBD1. The CDR3 runs 13 residues. The V gene's germline CDR1 is GTSNPN and CDR2 SVGIG (reference sequence). J was trimmed by 3 bases and V by 5 bases; bases with no gene match: 3. The sequenced CDR3 bases are TGTGCCTGGCGACAGGGGTTCAATCAGCCC. Residues: CAWRQGFNQP. In full, the CDR3 reads CAWRQGFNQPQHF.

Points on this clone: The read gets to within 3 residues of the CDR3 end, and the germline J gene fills in the rest. The gene calls are TRBV5-1 and TRBJ2-7; D gene unclear. The CDR3 contains 15 residues. The V end was cut by 0 bases, the J end by 1 base, with 11 bases between. Germline CDR1 reads SGHRS; CDR2 reads YFSETQ. Incomplete CDR3 DNA: TGCGCCAGCAGCTTGGGGTACCAGACATCCTACGAG. This gives the protein CASSLGYQTSYE. The entire CDR3 is CASSLGYQTSYEQYF.

As concerns this clone: The read gets to within 3 residues of the CDR3 end, and the germline J gene fills in the rest. V gene TRBV30 combines with J gene TRBJ1-1, with 9 bases aligning to TRBD1. The length of the CDR3 is 15 residues. V dropped 1 base and J dropped 6; count of bases not matched to a gene: 9. Germline-derived CDR1 and CDR2 are GTSNPN and SVGIG (reference sequence). The CDR3 here is CAWSADWDREPEAFF. CDR3 DNA, as far as it was read: TGTGCCTGGAGTGCGGACTGGGACAGGGAGCCTGAA.

Concerning this clone: The CDR3 end falls 3 residues outside the read, so it is completed with the germline J gene. The chain uses TRBV19 and TRBJ2-6, with D tentatively TRBD1 (6 bases). V gave up 6 bases and J gave up 0 bases, with 6 bases separating them. CDR1 LNHDA and CDR2 SQIVND come from the germline V gene (reference sequence). The length of the CDR3 is 14 residues. The CDR3 sequence: CASRDSSGANVLTF. The CDR3 bases that were read are TGTGCCAGTAGGGACAGCTCTGGGGCCAACGTC.

About this clone: The CDR3 end falls 3 residues outside the read, so it is completed with the germline J gene. This chain joins TRBV12-5 and TRBJ1-4, with D possibly TRBD1 on 6 matching bases. The CDR3 runs to 14 residues. Germline lookup yields CDR1 LGHNT and CDR2 FRNRAP. V shed 1 base and J shed 10 bases, with 13 bases lying between them. CDR3 DNA (partial): TGTGCTAGTGGTTTGGGGCAGGGGAGGGGAAAA. Translation gives CASGLGQGRGK. In full, the CDR3 reads CASGLGQGRGKLFF.

With respect to this clone: The junction differs from germline at one of its ends, possibly a read error. The read falls 3 residues short of the CDR3 end, and the missing part is taken from the germline J gene. This chain joins TRBV4-2 and TRBJ1-2; D perhaps matches TRBD1 (5 bases). Germline loops: CDR1 LGHNA, CDR2 YNFKEQ. The CDR3 totals 15 residues. CDR3 DNA (partial): TGCGCCAGCAGCCAAGACCGACAGAATACTTATGGC. It translates to CASSQDRQNTYG. In full, the CDR3 reads CASSQDRQNTYGYTF.

The CDR3 loop reads CASRGRSTSTDTQYF. Partial CDR3 DNA: TGTGCCAGCCGCGGTCGATCGACTAGCACAGATACG. V and J are TRBV12-3 or TRBV12-4 and TRBJ2-3, with no clear D. The missing CDR3 end, 3 residues past where the read stops, is filled in from the germline J gene. The CDR3 covers 15 residues. V shed 8 bases and J shed 0 bases, with 15 bases lying between them.

On this clone itself: The read comes to an end 3 residues before the CDR3 does, leaving the germline J gene to fill in the end. The rearrangement links TRBV18 to TRBJ2-3, with TRBD1 matching over 9 bases. The length of the CDR3 is 17 residues. The V gene end was trimmed by 0 bases and the J gene end by 2 bases; junction bases not matched to a gene: 6. The germline V gene has CDR1 KGHSH and CDR2 LQKENI. CDR3 amino acids: CASSPPNRGPSTDTQYF. Incomplete CDR3 DNA: TGTGCCAGCTCACCACCCAACAGGGGGCCTTCCACAGATACG.

A word on this clone: The read terminates 3 residues before the CDR3 end, so the remaining end is supplied by the germline J gene. The chain couples TRBV28 to TRBJ1-5; possibly TRBD1 for D (6 bases). CDR1 MDHEN and CDR2 SYDVKM come from the germline V gene. This CDR3 is built from 16 residues. With 5 bases removed from V and 5 bases from J, the gap between germline ends came to 19 bases. The CDR3 sequence: CASSQYREAADQPQHF. The sequenced CDR3 bases are TGTGCCAGCAGTCAATACAGGGAAGCGGCCGATCAGCCC.

Remarks on this clone: The CDR3 end falls 3 residues outside the read, so it is completed with the germline J gene. This rearrangement joins TRBV13 to TRBJ2-1; tentative D call: TRBD1 (8 bases). Germline CDR1 is PRHDT and CDR2 is FYEKMQ (reference sequence). The CDR3 extends over 14 amino acids. V shed 0 bases and J shed 9 bases, with 12 bases lying between them. The covered CDR3 bases are TGTGCCAGCAGCTTAGGGGACAGGGAGGGTGAG. Amino acids: CASSLGDREGE. In full, the CDR3 reads CASSLGDREGEQFF.

For this clone: The read comes to an end 3 residues before the CDR3 does, leaving the germline J gene to fill in the end. The genes are TRBV10-2 and TRBJ1-5; tentatively, D is TRBD1 (5 bases). Trimming took 4 bases from V and 5 from J, leaving 15 bases between them. This CDR3 is 15 amino acids long. The germline gives CDR1 WSHSY, CDR2 SAAADI. CDR3 loop: CASSAAGGYYQPQHF. The sequenced part of the CDR3 DNA is TGCGCCAGCAGTGCCGCCGGGGGTTATTATCAGCCC.

On this clone itself: From the germline J gene comes the end of the CDR3, since the read stops 3 residues before it. The V call is TRBV4-2, the J call TRBJ1-6; weak D call: TRBD1 (5 bases). Germline values: CDR1 LGHNA, CDR2 YNFKEQ. The CDR3 consists of 17 residues. The V gene lost 1 base and the J gene lost 9 bases, with 19 bases spanning the gap. This CDR3 reads CASSQGVSGGRGSPLHF. The CDR3 bases that were read are TGTGCCAGCAGCCAAGGGGTTTCGGGGGGACGGGGTTCACCC.

Concerning this clone: The CDR3 is cut off 3 residues early in the read; its end comes from the germline J gene. V gene TRBV2 combines with J gene TRBJ2-2; possible D gene TRBD2, 5 bases. CDR3 length equals 16 residues. Trimming took 5 bases from V and 3 from J, leaving 16 bases between them. Germline V gene sequence: CDR1 SNHLY, CDR2 FYNNEI. CDR3 sequence: CASSTKDPADTGELFF. The sequenced CDR3 bases are TGTGCCAGCAGTACCAAGGATCCAGCGGACACCGGGGAG.

Concerning this clone: The read finishes 3 residues shy of the CDR3 end, and the germline J gene is used to complete it. The chain carries TRBV4-1 and TRBJ2-1; 11 bases align to TRBD2. CDR1 MGHRA and CDR2 YSYEKL come from the germline V gene. The CDR3 consists of 15 residues. V gave up 4 bases and J gave up 4 bases; unmatched junction bases: 3. CDR3 bases read: TGCGCCAGCAGCCCGACTAGCGGGATTTACAATGAG. Protein: CASSPTSGIYNE. The full-length CDR3 reads as CASSPTSGIYNEQFF.

Of note for this clone: The CDR3 end is not reached by the read, which stops 3 residues before it; the germline J gene fills it in. The chain recombines TRBV2 with TRBJ2-1, with 10 positions matching TRBD2. After removal of 3 bases from V and 7 bases from J, the junction contained 6 bases not matched to a gene. The CDR3 contains 15 residues. Germline values: CDR1 SNHLY, CDR2 FYNNEI. The part of the CDR3 DNA that was read is TGTGCCAGCAGTGACCCGCTAGCGGGGGCGAATGAG. It translates to CASSDPLAGANE. The whole CDR3 reads CASSDPLAGANEQFF. Using reference TRBV2 and TRBJ2-1 for the parts outside the CDR3, the full variable domain is EPEVTQTPSHQVTQMGQEVILRCVPISNHLYFYWYRQILGQKVEFLVSFYNNEISEKSEIFDDQFSVERPDGSNFTLKIRSTKLEDSAMYFCASSDPLAGANEQFFGPGTRLTVL.

In regard to this clone: Read sequence stops 3 residues before the CDR3 end, and the germline J gene provides the missing end. This sequence joins TRBV11-2 and TRBJ2-5, with a possible D match to TRBD1 (6 bases). Germline V gene data show CDR1 as SGHAT and CDR2 as FQNNGV. The V end lost 0 bases, the J end lost 2 bases, and 10 bases lay between the germline ends. The CDR3 runs to 15 residues. This CDR3 is CASSLETGLQETQYF. CDR3 bases read: TGTGCCAGCAGCTTAGAGACAGGTTTGCAAGAGACC.